The T cell receptor (beta chain) under discussion was sequenced for a study of blood T cell repertoires in COVID-19. Across the whole study: The origin of the acute and convalescent COVID-19 samples was the United States, Italy and Spain. The cDNA or gDNA used as material had been derived from T cells, B-cell-depleted T cells, or PBMCs.

Data came from immunoSEQ multiplex PCR; TCRdb stores just in-frame clones and leaves some out. The sample lists 270,000 or so clones; roughly 89% were seen once. This clone was found once. CDR3 length: 15 residues. V dropped 7 bases and J dropped 2; count of bases not matched to a gene: 6. Germline loops: CDR1 LNHDA, CDR2 SQIVND (reference sequence). Sequencing used peripheral blood. This receptor was identified in a woman aged 40 to 50 who had recovered from COVID-19. The chain employs TRBV19 and TRBJ2-3; 10 nucleotides line up with TRBD1. The CDR3 region is CASIAGTGATDTQYF. The CDR3 nucleotides are TGTGCCAGTATCGCCGGGACAGGGGCCACAGATACGCAGTATTTT.